This T cell receptor beta chain originates from a study of T cell changes during pregnancy in multiple sclerosis (dated by TCRdb to the late 2010s). Looking at the study overall: The study looked at changes in the T cell repertoire across pregnancy in women with multiple sclerosis.

Libraries were made using the immunoSEQ multiplex PCR assay. TCRdb's version of the immuneACCESS table is confined to in-frame rearrangements and falls short of the full clone set. An unresolved V gene accounts for under half of the shortfall where checked; the remainder is of unknown origin. In this sample the table shows about 2,200 clones, around 80% of which occur a single time. In total, the top ten clones hold about 40% of the sample. Compared with the rest of its sample, this clone is large (0.1 to 1%). Its antigen is currently not known. No quality values exist for individual bases; no much larger clone is one base distant. The CDR3 has 16 amino acids, counting the end cysteine and phenylalanine. The DNA shown is the 48-base CDR3, in frame from base 1. V trim: 4 bases; J trim: 1 base; unmatched bases: 6. CDR1 and CDR2, looked up from the germline V gene, are SGDLS and YYNGEE.

The rearranged chain carries TRBV9 and TRBJ2-3, with 10 bases matching TRBD2. The sample was CD4+ T cells from PBMCs (not recorded whether the cells were cultured). The sequence derives from a female patient with multiple sclerosis, enrolled in a pregnancy study. Some clones in this sample may be carry-over from other donors' samples. The nucleotide sequence reads TGTGCCAGCAGCCCCCTAGGGACTAGCGGCACAGATACGCAGTATTTT. This encodes CASSPLGTSGTDTQYF.